This T cell receptor beta chain came from a study of blood T cells in healthy people across ages. A second PCR of about 7 to 11 cycles used a sample-barcoded 5' primer and a J-beta primer mix. TCRdb processed the 5' RACE reads anew with MiXCR; each CDR3 protein has one entry. In the table there are hundreds of thousands of distinct CDR3 sequences, around three fifths of which are singletons. The CDR3 loop spans 19 amino acids. V gave up 2 bases and J gave up 6 bases; unmatched junction bases: 15. CDR1 and CDR2 (germline): LGHNA, YNFKEQ. The chain is built from TRBV4-2 and TRBJ2-1; 11 bases are shared with TRBD1. The clonotype comes from a man aged 55 to 70 in good health. The sample was blood. The CDR3 sequence: CASSQRTGLGTGGGNEQFF. Here the CDR3 DNA reads TGTGCCAGCAGCCAAAGAACGGGACTCGGGACAGGGGGTGGCAATGAGCAGTTCTTC.